The 24 T cell receptor beta chains listed next were all sequenced from one sample in a study of cytomegalovirus exposure and HLA in healthy donors. Sequencing used immunoSEQ multiplex PCR; TCRdb keeps in-frame clones, though not all of them. The sample has some 98,000 clones; 87% are singletons. Sequenced input: PBMCs. These receptors were collected from a young woman in good health and CMV-seronegative.

The chain couples TRBV7-2 to TRBJ1-4, with 8 bases aligning to TRBD1. This CDR3 is 15 amino acids long. The trim removed 5 bases at V and 4 bases at J, leaving 6 bases unmatched. Germline CDR1 reads SGHTA; CDR2 reads FQGNSA. As DNA, the CDR3 is TGTGCCAGCAGCCCCCAGGGGGCTGGTAATGAAAAACTGTTTTTT. Protein product: CASSPQGAGNEKLFF. Full variable domain (remainder filled in from reference TRBV7-2 and TRBJ1-4): GAGVSQSPSNKVTEKGKDVELRCDPISGHTALYWYRQSLGQGLEFLIYFQGNSAPDKSGLPSDRFSAERTGGSVSTLTIQRTQQEDSAVYLCASSPQGAGNEKLFFGSGTQLSVL.

The chain uses TRBV7-3 and TRBJ2-1; perhaps TRBD2 as D (5 bases). Trimming removed 0 bases from V and 12 bases from J, with 15 bases in between. This CDR3 contains 14 residues. The germline gives CDR1 SGHTA, CDR2 FQGTGA. Here the CDR3 reads CASSLTSVPRRQFF. The CDR3 region has the DNA TGTGCCAGCAGCTTAACTAGCGTCCCGCGGCGGCAGTTCTTC.

The V and J genes are TRBV13 and TRBJ2-7, with 16 positions matching TRBD2. The CDR3 totals 16 residues. Germline loops: CDR1 PRHDT, CDR2 FYEKMQ (reference sequence). V was pared by 7 bases and J by 7 bases, with 10 bases of the junction left unmatched. As DNA, the CDR3 is TGTGCCAGCACCCAACGGGCGGGACTAGCGGGAGGGGAGCAGTACTTC. This codes for CASTQRAGLAGGEQYF.

The V call is TRBV4-2, the J call TRBJ1-1, with D perhaps TRBD1 (5 bases). The V end lost 9 bases, the J end lost 1 base, and 18 bases lay between the germline ends. Germline lookup yields CDR1 LGHNA and CDR2 YNFKEQ. This CDR3 region has 15 residues. Here the CDR3 DNA reads TGTGCCAGTAAACCCGGGGGAGTCTCGAACACTGAAGCTTTCTTT. Encoded protein: CASKPGGVSNTEAFF.

Only one count was recorded for this clone. The chain carries TRBV28 and TRBJ2-7; D might be TRBD2 (6 bases). The ends were cut back, 4 bases at V and 1 base at J, with 17 bases in the middle. Germline values: CDR1 MDHEN, CDR2 SYDVKM. The CDR3 extends over 16 amino acids. In DNA form, the CDR3 reads TGTGCCAGCAGTTCGTATGGACGGGACTCTTCCTACGAGCAGTACTTC. The encoded protein is CASSSYGRDSSYEQYF.

This rearrangement joins TRBV7-8 to TRBJ2-7; TRBD2 matches at 7 bases. The CDR3 spans 13 residues. V lost 7 bases, J lost 6 bases, and 9 bases stayed unmatched. CDR1 is SGHVS and CDR2 is FQNEAQ in the germline V gene. CDR3: CASNIRREGEQYF. The CDR3 DNA is TGTGCCAGCAACATCCGCAGGGAGGGCGAGCAGTACTTC.

This rearrangement joins TRBV7-2 to TRBJ1-3; 9 bases line up with TRBD1. This CDR3 is built from 15 residues. Germline values: CDR1 SGHTA, CDR2 FQGNSA. J was trimmed by 4 bases and V by 1 base; bases with no gene match: 2. CDR3: CASSLDRGRGNTIYF. The CDR3 DNA follows: TGTGCCAGCAGCTTAGACAGGGGGCGAGGAAACACCATATATTTT.

The rearrangement joins TRBV9 to TRBJ2-2; D call uncertain. Trimming stripped 0 bases from V and 6 bases from J, with 12 bases between. CDR3 length: 15 amino acids. Germline CDR1 SGDLS, CDR2 YYNGEE. CDR3 bases: TGTGCCAGCAGCGTAGGCGCGGATGTCGCCGGGGAGCTGTTTTTT. Protein: CASSVGADVAGELFF.

V is TRBV6-1 and J is TRBJ2-3; D remains ambiguous. The V and J ends lost 11 bases and 2 bases respectively, with 17 bases between them. Germline lookup yields CDR1 MNHNS and CDR2 SASEGT. The CDR3 sequence is 14 residues long. The CDR3, as DNA: TGTGCCCACGACTGGGTGGGTCACACAGATACGCAGTATTTT. Protein sequence: CAHDWVGHTDTQYF.

The gene calls are TRBV7-2 and TRBJ2-3, with TRBD2 identical over 12 bases. Trimming at V came to 5 bases and at J to 1 base, leaving 4 bases not matched to a gene. CDR1 is SGHTA and CDR2 is FQGNSA in the germline V gene. This CDR3 spans 16 amino acids. DNA of the CDR3: TGTGCCAGCAGCCCCCGGACTAGCGGGGGCACAGATACGCAGTATTTT. Translation: CASSPRTSGGTDTQYF. Drawing the rest from reference TRBV7-2 and TRBJ2-3, the complete variable domain is GAGVSQSPSNKVTEKGKDVELRCDPISGHTALYWYRQSLGQGLEFLIYFQGNSAPDKSGLPSDRFSAERTGGSVSTLTIQRTQQEDSAVYLCASSPRTSGGTDTQYFGPGTRLTVL.

This chain joins TRBV10-1 and TRBJ2-1, with TRBD1 identical over 7 bases. The CDR3 length is 15 residues. With 8 bases clipped from V and 1 base from J, the junction kept 8 bases outside the gene matches. From germline, CDR1 is WNHNN and CDR2 SYGVQD (reference sequence). For the CDR3, the DNA is TGCGCCAGCGCTGAAGGGACAGCGTCCTACAATGAGCAGTTCTTC. Protein sequence: CASAEGTASYNEQFF.

This chain links TRBV18 with TRBJ2-7; possible D gene TRBD2, 7 bases. CDR3 length equals 17 residues. The V gene lost 2 bases and the J gene lost 1 base, with 18 bases spanning the gap. CDR1 and CDR2 (germline): KGHSH, LQKENI. The CDR3 protein is CASSPSSGGAGSYEQYF. CDR3 in DNA: TGTGCCAGCTCACCATCATCGGGGGGCGCAGGGTCCTACGAGCAGTACTTC.

The CDR3 here is CASSLGQDYGYTF. The DNA of the CDR3 is TGTGCCAGCAGCCTTGGACAGGACTATGGCTACACCTTC. This chain links TRBV7-8 with TRBJ1-2; 7 nucleotides match TRBD1. CDR1 SGHVS and CDR2 FQNEAQ come from the germline V gene. This CDR3 region has 13 residues. After removal of 5 bases from V and 3 bases from J, the junction contained 3 bases not matched to a gene. Supplemented by reference TRBV7-8 and TRBJ1-2, the full variable domain reads GAGVSQSPRYKVAKRGQDVALRCDPISGHVSLFWYQQALGQGPEFLTYFQNEAQLDKSGLPSDRFFAERPEGSVSTLKIQRTQQEDSAVYLCASSLGQDYGYTFGSGTRLTVV.

The gene calls are TRBV6-5 and TRBJ2-5; D may be TRBD1 (5 bases). The CDR3 contains 13 residues. The V gene lost 6 bases and the J gene lost 9 bases, with 17 bases spanning the gap. The V gene's germline CDR1 is MNHEY and CDR2 SVGAGI. DNA of the CDR3: TGTGCCAGCAGCCGGCAAGGCCCCAGGGCCCAGTACTTC. The encoded protein is CASSRQGPRAQYF.

The table lists this clone with a count of one. The chain couples TRBV4-2 to TRBJ1-2; D remains unclear. CDR3 length: 15 residues. V gave up 0 bases and J gave up 1 base, with 9 bases separating them. Germline V gives CDR1 LGHNA, CDR2 YNFKEQ. The CDR3 sequence is CASSQELTVNYGYTF. CDR3 sequence (DNA): TGTGCCAGCAGCCAAGAACTTACAGTTAACTATGGCTACACCTTC.

This chain's CDR3 is CATAMGSGDTDTQYF. CDR3 DNA sequence: TGCGCCACGGCTATGGGTAGCGGAGACACAGATACGCAGTATTTT. The chain carries TRBV5-1 and TRBJ2-3; D might be TRBD2 (6 bases). V lost 9 bases and J 2 bases, leaving 19 bases between the germline ends. The CDR3 covers 15 residues. Germline V gives CDR1 SGHRS, CDR2 YFSETQ.

The J gene is TRBJ2-7, the V gene TRBV28; 10 bases agree with TRBD1. Germline V CDR1 and CDR2: MDHEN, SYDVKM. J lost 4 bases, V lost 4 bases, and 13 bases had no gene match. The CDR3 extends over 17 amino acids. This CDR3 is CASSSFHFTGQGYEQYF. The DNA of the CDR3 is TGTGCCAGCAGTTCGTTTCATTTCACGGGACAGGGGTACGAGCAGTACTTC.

This rearrangement joins TRBV18 to TRBJ2-2; D uncertain. The CDR3 loop spans 16 amino acids. Germline lookup yields CDR1 KGHSH and CDR2 LQKENI. V was cut by 4 bases and J by 0 bases, with 12 bases left in between. In DNA, the CDR3 is TGTGCCAGCTCACTTCCTTTACTCGCGAACACCGGGGAGCTGTTTTTT. This encodes CASSLPLLANTGELFF.

This sequence joins TRBV27 and TRBJ1-1; 7 bases match TRBD1. The V segment lost 4 bases and the J segment 7 bases; nucleotides outside the gene matches: 9. The CDR3 runs 14 residues. The germline V gene encodes CDR1 MNHEY and CDR2 SMNVEV (reference sequence). CDR3 in DNA: TGTGCCAGCAGTTCCCAGGGGGGAAGAATTGAAGCTTTCTTT. Residues: CASSSQGGRIEAFF.

This chain links TRBV4-3 with TRBJ1-2; no definite D call. CDR1 LGHNA and CDR2 YSLEER come from the germline V gene. The CDR3 totals 14 residues. V lost 0 bases to trimming and J lost 9 bases, with 14 bases between them. DNA of the CDR3: TGCGCCAGCAGCCAAGATCGAGGGTCTCTGAGCTACACCTTC. Translation: CASSQDRGSLSYTF.

This clone turned up a few times. J is TRBJ2-5 and V is TRBV2; TRBD1 aligns across 8 bases. The CDR3 is 15 amino acids. CDR1 is SNHLY and CDR2 is FYNNEI in the germline V gene. After removal of 2 bases from V and 5 bases from J, the junction contained 7 bases not matched to a gene. This CDR3 is CASSERGQGSETQYF. The CDR3 DNA is TGTGCCAGCAGTGAACGAGGACAGGGATCTGAGACCCAGTACTTC. The full variable domain, completed using reference TRBV2 and TRBJ2-5, is EPEVTQTPSHQVTQMGQEVILRCVPISNHLYFYWYRQILGQKVEFLVSFYNNEISEKSEIFDDQFSVERPDGSNFTLKIRSTKLEDSAMYFCASSERGQGSETQYFGPGTRLLVL.

The CDR3: CASSSETDRANTEAFF. The CDR3 DNA reads as TGTGCCAGCAGCTCTGAAACCGACAGGGCGAACACTGAAGCTTTCTTT. The chain couples TRBV7-2 to TRBJ1-1, with 7 bases fitting TRBD1. V lost 4 bases, J lost 1 base, and 9 bases stayed unmatched. Germline V gene sequence: CDR1 SGHTA, CDR2 FQGNSA. The CDR3 runs 16 residues.

This chain joins TRBV7-3 and TRBJ2-3; 11 nucleotides agree with TRBD2. V lost 3 bases to trimming and J lost 4 bases; unmatched junction nucleotides: 3. This CDR3 is built from 15 residues. Germline V lookup: CDR1 SGHTA, CDR2 FQGTGA. CDR3 region: CASSFTSGGADTQYF. DNA of the CDR3: TGTGCCAGCAGCTTCACTAGCGGGGGCGCAGATACGCAGTATTTT.

The chain combines TRBV13 with TRBJ2-7, with 11 bases identical to TRBD2. V was clipped by 6 bases and J by 5 bases; unmatched bases: 9. The CDR3 spans 15 residues. CDR1 is PRHDT, CDR2 FYEKMQ, per germline (reference sequence). The CDR3 reads CASSHSGRVLDEQYF. The CDR3 DNA reads TGTGCCAGCAGTCATAGCGGGAGGGTGCTGGACGAGCAGTACTTC.